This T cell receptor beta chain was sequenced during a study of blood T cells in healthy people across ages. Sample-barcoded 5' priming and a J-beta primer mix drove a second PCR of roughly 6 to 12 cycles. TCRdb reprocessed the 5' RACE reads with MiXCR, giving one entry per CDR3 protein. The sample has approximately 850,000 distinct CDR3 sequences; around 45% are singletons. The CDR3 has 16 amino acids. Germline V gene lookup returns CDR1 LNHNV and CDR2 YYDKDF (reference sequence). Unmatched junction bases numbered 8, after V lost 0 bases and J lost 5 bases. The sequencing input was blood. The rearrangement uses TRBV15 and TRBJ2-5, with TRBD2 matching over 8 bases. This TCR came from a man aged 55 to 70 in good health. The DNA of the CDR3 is TGTGCCACCAGCAGAGATCAGATAGCGGGGTTTGAGACCCAGTACTTC. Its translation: CATSRDQIAGFETQYF.